One and the same sample provided the 5 T cell receptor beta chains below, sequenced in a study of T cell clonotyping in hematopoietic cell transplantation. Some clones are missing from TCRdb's copy, which holds only in-frame ones; the method was immunoSEQ multiplex PCR. Of some 5,100 clones in the sample, just under 75% were seen once. The sequencing here drew on PBMCs, taken 100 days after allogeneic stem cell transplant. The source is a female patient aged 50-59 years who had an allogeneic stem cell transplant, so the T cells may come from the graft donor. Some clones in this sample may be carry-over from other donors' samples.

The chain is built from TRBV11-3 and TRBJ2-7; TRBD1 matches at 9 bases. Germline V gene lookup returns CDR1 SGHNT and CDR2 YENEEA. The V and J ends lost 5 bases and 6 bases, in that order; junction bases with no gene match: 8. The CDR3 has 14 residues. CDR3 in amino acids: CASSRDRVIGEQYF. CDR3 sequence (DNA): TGTGCCAGCAGCCGGGACAGGGTTATTGGCGAGCAGTACTTC.

The chain has TRBV10-3 and TRBJ2-7, with 9 nucleotides matching TRBD1. The CDR3 is 15 residues long. Germline CDR1 is ENHRY and CDR2 is SYGVKD. V shed 5 bases, J shed 0 bases, and the junction held 5 bases outside the gene matches. The DNA of the CDR3 is TGTGCCATCAGTTGGGGACAGGGACTCTCCTACGAGCAGTACTTC. It codes for CAISWGQGLSYEQYF.

This chain links TRBV5-4 with TRBJ2-7; TRBD2 is a possible D gene (6 bases). V was pared by 0 bases and J by 0 bases, with 13 bases between. The CDR3 runs 16 residues. Germline V lookup: CDR1 SGHNT, CDR2 YYREEE (reference sequence). Here the CDR3 reads CASSLGPTSTSYEQYF. CDR3 sequence (DNA): TGTGCCAGCAGCTTGGGGCCCACTAGCACCTCCTACGAGCAGTACTTC.

This chain joins TRBV7-9 and TRBJ2-1; unclear D gene. Between the trimmed V and J ends, which lost 7 bases and 1 base, there was a span of 8 bases. CDR1 and CDR2 (germline): SEHNR, FQNEAQ (reference sequence). The CDR3 is made up of 13 amino acids. The CDR3 protein is CASMDTSYNEQFF. In nucleotides, the CDR3 is TGTGCCAGCATGGATACTTCCTACAATGAGCAGTTCTTC.

This clone appeared once. V gene TRBV27 combines with J gene TRBJ1-1, with 7 bases identical to TRBD1. The V gene's germline CDR1 is MNHEY and CDR2 SMNVEV (reference sequence). V shed 3 bases, J shed 2 bases, and the junction held 6 bases outside the gene matches. The CDR3 extends over 15 amino acids. As DNA, the CDR3 is TGTGCCAGCAGTTTCCTCCAGGGGGGAAACACTGAAGCTTTCTTT. It is translated as CASSFLQGGNTEAFF.